This T cell receptor beta chain was obtained from a study of T cell repertoires in cytomegalovirus infection. The CDR3 is 13 residues long. Germline V gene lookup returns CDR1 MGHDK and CDR2 SYGVNS. Trimming pared 0 bases from V and 6 bases from J, leaving 3 bases between. TCRdb re-derived calls from the reads in MiXCR, one entry per CDR3 protein. The sample lists about 260,000 distinct CDR3 sequences, around 13% occurring once. Source material: PBMCs. The origin of this receptor is a human donor in good health (CMV status not recorded). Some clones in this sample may be carry-over from other donors' samples. The V call is TRBV25-1, the J call TRBJ1-6; D gene unclear. Written as DNA, the CDR3 is TGTGCCAGCAGTGAATATATTAATTCACCCCTCCACTTT. Its translation is CASSEYINSPLHF.